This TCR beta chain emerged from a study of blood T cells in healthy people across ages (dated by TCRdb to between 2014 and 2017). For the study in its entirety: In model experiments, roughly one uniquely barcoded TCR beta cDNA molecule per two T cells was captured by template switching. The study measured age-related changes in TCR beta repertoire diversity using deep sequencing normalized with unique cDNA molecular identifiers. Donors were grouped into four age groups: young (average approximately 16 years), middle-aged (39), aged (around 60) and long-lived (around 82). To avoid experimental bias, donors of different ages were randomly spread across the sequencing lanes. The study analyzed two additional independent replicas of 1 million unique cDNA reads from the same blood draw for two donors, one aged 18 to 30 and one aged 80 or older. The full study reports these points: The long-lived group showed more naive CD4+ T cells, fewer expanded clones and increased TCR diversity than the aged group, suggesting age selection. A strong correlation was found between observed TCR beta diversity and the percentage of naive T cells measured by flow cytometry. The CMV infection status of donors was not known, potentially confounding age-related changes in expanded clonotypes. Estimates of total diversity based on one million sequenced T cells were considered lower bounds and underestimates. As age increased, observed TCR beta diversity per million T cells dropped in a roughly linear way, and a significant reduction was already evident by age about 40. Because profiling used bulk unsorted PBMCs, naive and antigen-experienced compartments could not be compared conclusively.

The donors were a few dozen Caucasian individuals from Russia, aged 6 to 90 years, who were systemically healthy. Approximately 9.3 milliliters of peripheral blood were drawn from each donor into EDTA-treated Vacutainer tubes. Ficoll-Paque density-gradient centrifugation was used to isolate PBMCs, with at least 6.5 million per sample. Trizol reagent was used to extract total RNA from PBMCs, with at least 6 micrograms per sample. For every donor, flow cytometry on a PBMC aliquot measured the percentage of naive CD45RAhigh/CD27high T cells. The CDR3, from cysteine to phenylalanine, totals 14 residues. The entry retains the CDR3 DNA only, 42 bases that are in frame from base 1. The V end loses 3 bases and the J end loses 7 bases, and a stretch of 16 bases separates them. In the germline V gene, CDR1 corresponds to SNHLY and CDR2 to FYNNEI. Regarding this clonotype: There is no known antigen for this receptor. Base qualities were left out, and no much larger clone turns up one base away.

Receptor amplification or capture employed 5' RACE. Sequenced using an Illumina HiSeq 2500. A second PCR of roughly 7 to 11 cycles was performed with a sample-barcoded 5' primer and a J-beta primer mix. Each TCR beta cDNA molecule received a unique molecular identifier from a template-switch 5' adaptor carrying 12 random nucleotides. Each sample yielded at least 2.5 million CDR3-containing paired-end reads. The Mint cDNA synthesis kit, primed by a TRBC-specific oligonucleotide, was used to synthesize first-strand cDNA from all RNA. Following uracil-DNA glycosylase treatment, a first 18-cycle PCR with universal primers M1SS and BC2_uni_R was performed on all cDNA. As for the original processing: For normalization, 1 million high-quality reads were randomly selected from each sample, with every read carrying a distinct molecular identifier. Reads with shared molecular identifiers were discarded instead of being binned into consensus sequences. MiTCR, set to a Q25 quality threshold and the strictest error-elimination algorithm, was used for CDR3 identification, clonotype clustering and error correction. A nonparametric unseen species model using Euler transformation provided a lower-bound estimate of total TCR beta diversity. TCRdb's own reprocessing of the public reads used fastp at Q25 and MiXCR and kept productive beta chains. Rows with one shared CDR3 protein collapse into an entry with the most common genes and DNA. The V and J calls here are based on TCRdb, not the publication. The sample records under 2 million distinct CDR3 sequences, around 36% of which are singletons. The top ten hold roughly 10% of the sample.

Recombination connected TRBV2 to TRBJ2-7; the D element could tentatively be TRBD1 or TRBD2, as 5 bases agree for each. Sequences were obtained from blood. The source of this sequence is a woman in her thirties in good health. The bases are TGTGCCAGCAGTGATCCGACAGTACAGCGGGAGCAGTACTTC. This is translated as CASSDPTVQREQYF. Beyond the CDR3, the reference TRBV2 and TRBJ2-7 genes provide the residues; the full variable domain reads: EPEVTQTPSHQVTQMGQEVILRCVPISNHLYFYWYRQILGQKVEFLVSFYNNEISEKSEIFDDQFSVERPDGSNFTLKIRSTKLEDSAMYFCASSDPTVQREQYFGPGTRLTVT.